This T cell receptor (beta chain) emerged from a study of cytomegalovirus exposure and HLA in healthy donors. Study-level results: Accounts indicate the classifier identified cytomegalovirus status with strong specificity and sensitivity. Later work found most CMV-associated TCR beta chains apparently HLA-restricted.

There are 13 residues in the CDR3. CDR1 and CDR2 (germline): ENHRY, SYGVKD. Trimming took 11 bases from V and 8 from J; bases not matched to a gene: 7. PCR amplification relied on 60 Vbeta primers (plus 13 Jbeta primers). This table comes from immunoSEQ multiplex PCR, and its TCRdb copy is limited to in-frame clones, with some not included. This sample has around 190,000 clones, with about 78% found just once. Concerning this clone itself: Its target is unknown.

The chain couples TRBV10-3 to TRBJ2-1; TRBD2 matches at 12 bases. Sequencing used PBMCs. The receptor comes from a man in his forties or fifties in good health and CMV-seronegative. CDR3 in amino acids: CAASSGRADEQFF. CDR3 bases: TGTGCCGCCTCTAGCGGGAGGGCCGATGAGCAGTTCTTC.